This T cell receptor beta chain stems from a study of blood T cell repertoires in COVID-19. Overall study context: The United States, Italy and Spain were the sources of the acute and convalescent COVID-19 samples. T cells, B-cell-depleted T cells, or PBMCs supplied cDNA or gDNA.

V lost 0 bases and J 4 bases, leaving 10 bases between the germline ends. CDR3 length: 15 amino acids. Germline-derived CDR1 and CDR2 are LGHDT and YNNKEL (reference sequence). This clone was counted only a few times. Original processing notes: Reference gene primer amplification yielded estimated nucleated cell counts. TCRdb's table, derived via immunoSEQ multiplex PCR, lists solely in-frame clones and lacks some. D and trimming come from the DNA, and the V and J calls and clone size come from that table. The data contain about 330,000 clones, roughly 86% of them singletons. The chain has TRBV3-1 (or the pseudogene TRBV3-2) and TRBJ2-1; D gene unclear. Sequenced input: peripheral blood. The receptor's source is a man aged 25 to 40 with COVID-19, enrolled during active disease. The CDR3 loop is CASSQDPSIYNEQFF. The CDR3 DNA is TGTGCCAGCAGCCAAGATCCCAGTATTTACAATGAGCAGTTCTTC.